The 15 T cell receptor beta chains presented below share a single source sample, sequenced in a study of PD-1 blockade in classical Hodgkin lymphoma. With no exception, relapse followed autologous stem cell transplantation in all patients, and brentuximab vedotin exposure varied. Measured with immunoSEQ multiplex PCR; TCRdb has only the in-frame clones, and not every one. The sample has about 40,000 clones; 60% to 75% are singletons. Sequenced here: peripheral blood mononuclear cells (PBMCs), sampled at baseline. The receptors here all came from a human donor with classical Hodgkin lymphoma.

The chain carries TRBV2 and TRBJ2-7, with D perhaps TRBD2 (5 bases). CDR3 size: 15 residues. CDR1 and CDR2 from the germline V gene are SNHLY and FYNNEI. Trimming left V 10 bases short and J 7 bases short, with 26 bases between. The CDR3 spells CATYLSGSGPTEQYF. The CDR3 nucleotides are TGTGCCACCTACCTAAGTGGGAGCGGCCCTACGGAGCAGTACTTC.

The genes are TRBV29-1 and TRBJ2-7; TRBD1 agrees at 10 bases. CDR1 SQVTM and CDR2 ANQGSEA come from the germline V gene. V was pared by 4 bases and J by 2 bases, with 5 bases of the junction left unmatched. The CDR3 length is 14 residues. CDR3 DNA sequence: TGCAGCGTTGGCCCGGGACAGGGGACCTACGAGCAGTACTTC. It is translated as CSVGPGQGTYEQYF.

The chain is built from TRBV19 and TRBJ2-3, with 9 bases fitting TRBD1. The CDR3 extends over 13 amino acids. Germline loops: CDR1 LNHDA, CDR2 SQIVND (reference sequence). V lost 10 bases to trimming and J lost 3 bases; unmatched junction nucleotides: 5. DNA for the CDR3: TGTGCCACGGGACAGGGTAATACAGATACGCAGTATTTT. Protein: CATGQGNTDTQYF.

This clone was recorded a few times. V gene TRBV9 combines with J gene TRBJ2-7; D is unresolved. The V gene lost 7 bases and the J gene lost 5 bases, with 10 bases spanning the gap. Germline-derived CDR1 and CDR2 are SGDLS and YYNGEE. This CDR3 is built from 11 residues. CDR3 protein: CASGQRDEQYF. Here the CDR3 DNA reads TGTGCCAGCGGGCAAAGGGACGAGCAGTACTTC.

V and J are TRBV5-4 and TRBJ1-1; TRBD1 is a possible D gene (6 bases). In germline, CDR1 is SGHNT, CDR2 YYREEE (reference sequence). The CDR3 contains 17 residues. Trimming cost V 4 bases and J 0 bases, with 19 bases left between them. CDR3 nucleotides: TGTGCCAGCAGCCAAGTGGGGGGCACCCTCATGAACACTGAAGCTTTCTTT. It translates to CASSQVGGTLMNTEAFF.

This clone was counted a few times. This rearrangement joins TRBV28 to TRBJ1-4; D not certain. The CDR3 extends over 15 amino acids. Germline-derived CDR1 and CDR2 are MDHEN and SYDVKM. Trimming shortened V by 2 bases and J by 3 bases, and 10 bases separated the two germline ends. The CDR3 DNA reads TGTGCCAGCAGTTTAAGAGGGTGGGCTAATGAAAAACTGTTTTTT. This gives the protein CASSLRGWANEKLFF.

This clone was seen a single time. The genes are TRBV9 and TRBJ2-5, with 10 nucleotides matching TRBD2. CDR1 and CDR2 from the germline V gene are SGDLS and YYNGEE. The CDR3 sequence is 15 residues long. Germline trimming cut 0 bases from V and 11 bases from J; bases unmatched to any gene: 10. The CDR3 bases are TGTGCCAGCAGCGTAGAGGCTAGCGGGGGTCGAGAGCAGTACTTC. Protein product: CASSVEASGGREQYF.

This clone was counted between two and nine times. The V and J genes are TRBV11-2 and TRBJ2-3, with TRBD2 matching 8 bases. The ends lost 1 base at V and 2 bases at J; junction bases unmatched: 8. Per the germline V gene, CDR1 is SGHAT and CDR2 is FQNNGV. This CDR3 is built from 17 residues. For the CDR3, the DNA is TGTGCCAGCAGCTTAGTCTGGCGCGGGGGGTCCACAGATACGCAGTATTTT. Translating it yields CASSLVWRGGSTDTQYF. Complete variable domain (other parts from reference TRBV11-2 and TRBJ2-3): EAGVAQSPRYKIIEKRQSVAFWCNPISGHATLYWYQQILGQGPKLLIQFQNNGVVDDSQLPKDRFSAERLKGVDSTLKIQPAKLEDSAVYLCASSLVWRGGSTDTQYFGPGTRLTVL.

The rearrangement joins TRBV7-3 to TRBJ2-2; 8 bases fit TRBD2. V lost 2 bases, J lost 6 bases, and 14 bases stayed unmatched. CDR3 size: 18 residues. Germline CDR1 and CDR2: SGHTA and FQGTGA. The CDR3 bases are TGTGCCAGCAGCTTATTAGGCGGGGGGCTAGGGGCCCCCGGGGAGCTGTTTTTT. Protein sequence: CASSLLGGGLGAPGELFF.

The chain is built from TRBV7-2 and TRBJ1-2, with 7 bases identical to TRBD1. V dropped 3 bases and J dropped 2; count of bases not matched to a gene: 9. CDR1 is SGHTA and CDR2 is FQGNSA in the germline V gene. This CDR3 contains 16 residues. In DNA form, the CDR3 reads TGTGCCAGCAGCTTCGGACAGGCCTCCTCGAACTATGGCTACACCTTC. Protein: CASSFGQASSNYGYTF. Based on the CDR3 plus reference TRBV7-2 and TRBJ1-2, the full variable domain is GAGVSQSPSNKVTEKGKDVELRCDPISGHTALYWYRQSLGQGLEFLIYFQGNSAPDKSGLPSDRFSAERTGGSVSTLTIQRTQQEDSAVYLCASSFGQASSNYGYTFGSGTRLTVV.

The chain couples TRBV9 to TRBJ2-7; D possibly corresponds to TRBD2 (6 bases). This CDR3 has 15 amino acids. Germline values: CDR1 SGDLS, CDR2 YYNGEE. The V end lost 3 bases, the J end lost 6 bases, and 19 bases lay between the germline ends. The CDR3 spells CASSATGTLSPEQYF. In nucleotides, the CDR3 is TGTGCCAGCAGCGCCACCGGGACTCTGTCCCCCGAGCAGTACTTC.

V usage is TRBV29-1 and J usage is TRBJ2-5; unclear D gene. Germline loops: CDR1 SQVTM, CDR2 ANQGSEA. The germline V and J ends were trimmed by 5 bases and 7 bases, with 8 bases remaining between them. The CDR3 is 10 amino acids. The CDR3 coding sequence is TGCAGCGTTTTTACCGGGACCCAGTACTTC. This gives the protein CSVFTGTQYF.

The rearrangement joins TRBV28 to TRBJ1-1; tentative D call: TRBD1 (6 bases). The CDR3 has 16 amino acids. Germline V gene lookup returns CDR1 MDHEN and CDR2 SYDVKM. The V and J ends lost 4 bases and 10 bases respectively, with 25 bases between them. CDR3 loop: CASSSPFLDSAHGAFF. Written as DNA, the CDR3 is TGTGCCAGCAGTTCTCCCTTTTTGGACAGCGCGCACGGAGCTTTCTTT.

This clone came up a few times. V gene TRBV7-9 combines with J gene TRBJ2-1; D ambiguous. V was clipped by 5 bases and J by 7 bases, with 12 bases between them. The CDR3 contains 13 residues. CDR1 and CDR2 (germline): SEHNR, FQNEAQ (reference sequence). CDR3 sequence: CASSPQVSNEQFF. The DNA of the CDR3 is TGTGCCAGCAGCCCCCAAGTCTCGAATGAGCAGTTCTTC. Full variable domain (outside the CDR3, taken from reference TRBV7-9 and TRBJ2-1): DTGVSQNPRHKITKRGQNVTFRCDPISEHNRLYWYRQTLGQGPEFLTYFQNEAQLEKSRLLSDRFSAERPKGSFSTLEIQRTEQGDSAMYLCASSPQVSNEQFFGPGTRLTVL.

The chain has TRBV9 and TRBJ1-2; D gene uncertain. V lost 1 base, J lost 5 bases, and 9 bases lay in between. The germline V gene encodes CDR1 SGDLS and CDR2 YYNGEE. The CDR3 loop spans 13 amino acids. The CDR3 loop reads CASSVRVDYGYTF. Written as DNA, the CDR3 is TGTGCCAGCAGCGTACGGGTCGATTATGGCTACACCTTC.